A selection of T cell receptor beta chains follows, all from one sample in a study of blood T cells in healthy people across ages. Using its own MiXCR run on the 5' RACE reads, TCRdb lists one record per CDR3 protein. The sample includes approximately 900,000 distinct CDR3 sequences, about 28% seen only once; the top ten take roughly 10%. These data also formed part of another study, on T cells of mothers and their children.

The sequencing input was blood. These receptors all come from a woman in her thirties or forties in good health. CDR3s include the opening cysteine and the closing phenylalanine or tryptophan. The D gene is left open where the match is weak. For some rows the clone size is stated as once, few or many, or as a class when expanded; others skip it.

TRBD1,TRBV5-6,TRBJ2-7,NA,TGTGCCAGCAGCTTCCGGGACAGGGTGCGAGAGCAGTACTTC,CASSFRDRVREQYF
TRBD2,TRBV5-5,TRBJ2-1,few,TGTGCCAGCAGACTACTCGGGGGGGCCACCTACAATGAGCAGTTCTTC,CASRLLGGATYNEQFF
NA,TRBV28,TRBJ1-2,NA,TGTGCCACCCCCAGGTCGGCTGGCTATGGCTACACCTTC,CATPRSAGYGYTF
NA,TRBV5-1,TRBJ1-2,many,TGCGCCAGCAGCTTCTCGGGGGACTATGGCTACACCTTC,CASSFSGDYGYTF
TRBD2,TRBV12-3/TRBV12-4,TRBJ2-3,many,TGTGCCAGCAGCCCGGCGGTAGCGGGGAGCACAGATACGCAGTATTTT,CASSPAVAGSTDTQYF
NA,TRBV20-1,TRBJ2-1,few,TGCAGTGCTAGAGTCGGGGGGCTAGGCAATGAGCAGTTCTTC,CSARVGGLGNEQFF
NA,TRBV6-6,TRBJ2-1,few,TGTGCCAGCAGCACCGGGCGAAGCTCTAGGGGCAATGGGCAGTTCTTC,CASSTGRSSRGNGQFF
NA,TRBV7-6,TRBJ2-7,NA,TGTGCCAGCAGCCCGGAGGGACAGTACTACGAGCAGTACTTC,CASSPEGQYYEQYF
NA,TRBV5-1,TRBJ1-1,NA,TGCGCCAGCAGCTTGTCGGGGTTAAGAGCTGAAGCTTTCTTT,CASSLSGLRAEAFF
TRBD1,TRBV19,TRBJ2-7,few,TGTGCCAGTAGCCTTAACGAACAGGGGGCACCCGAGCAGTACTTC,CASSLNEQGAPEQYF
TRBD1,TRBV10-3,TRBJ1-1,few,TGTGCCGTCAGTGAGGGACAGGGGGCCACTGAAGCTTTCTTT,CAVSEGQGATEAFF
NA,TRBV28,TRBJ2-6,few,TGTGCCAGCAGTTTTAGGAGGGGGGAGGCCCCCGGCTCTGGGGCCAACGTCCTGACTTTC,CASSFRRGEAPGSGANVLTF
NA,TRBV12-3/TRBV12-4,TRBJ2-3,NA,TGTGCCAGCAGCCTCACAGTGAGAGGAGATACGCAGTATTTT,CASSLTVRGDTQYF
NA,TRBV20-1,TRBJ1-4,few,TGCAGTGCTAGAGATCTTCAGGGGAATGAAAAACTGTTTTTT,CSARDLQGNEKLFF
NA,TRBV7-2,TRBJ2-5,NA,TGTGCCAGCAGCTTCCGGGCCCTAGAGGGGACCCAGTACTTC,CASSFRALEGTQYF
NA,TRBV12-3/TRBV12-4,TRBJ1-2,many,TGTGCCAGCAGTTTGGGGCACCACTACACCTTC,CASSLGHHYTF
NA,TRBV5-6,TRBJ2-5,many,TGTGCCAGCAGCCCATCACCTGAAGAGACCCAGTACTTC,CASSPSPEETQYF
NA,TRBV2,TRBJ2-7,NA,TGTGCCAGCAGTGAACAACAGGGACTATACGAGCAGTACTTC,CASSEQQGLYEQYF
TRBD1,TRBV18,TRBJ1-1,NA,TGTGCCAGCTCCCTACAGACCCAAGGACAGGTGAACACTGAAGCTTTCTTT,CASSLQTQGQVNTEAFF
NA,TRBV28,TRBJ1-4,NA,TGTGCCAGCAGTTTGTTCTCAACTAATGAAAAACTGTTTTTT,CASSLFSTNEKLFF
NA,TRBV7-9,TRBJ1-4,few,TGTGCCAGCAGCCTGGGGACCACGGAGGCTGAAAAACTGTTTTTT,CASSLGTTEAEKLFF
NA,TRBV12-3/TRBV12-4,TRBJ1-2,NA,TGTGCCAACAGTTTCGGGACGGCCTATTATGGCTACACCTTC,CANSFGTAYYGYTF
NA,TRBV30,TRBJ2-5,NA,TGTGCCTGGAGTGTACTTGGAGAGACCCAGTACTTC,CAWSVLGETQYF
TRBD2,TRBV3-1,TRBJ2-1,NA,TGTGCCAGCAGTCGTAAACTAGCGACGACCTCCTACAATGAGCAGTTCTTC,CASSRKLATTSYNEQFF
NA,TRBV3-1,TRBJ2-1,NA,TGTGCCAGCAGGTCTTTGGGGTACAATGAGCAGTTCTTC,CASRSLGYNEQFF
NA,TRBV12-3/TRBV12-4,TRBJ2-3,NA,TGTGCCAGCAGATTAAGAACAGATATGGAGTATTTT,CASRLRTDMEYF
TRBD1,TRBV7-2,TRBJ2-1,few,TGTGCCAGCAGCGGGATTACAGGGGCCGGGAATGAGCAGTTCTTC,CASSGITGAGNEQFF
NA,TRBV20-1,TRBJ2-7,NA,TGCAGTGCTAGAGATGGGAAGGGGCGGCTCGAGCAGTACTTC,CSARDGKGRLEQYF
NA,TRBV7-9,TRBJ2-4,few,TGTGCCAGCAGCTCCGAGGTCTCGGGGGCCAAAAACATTCAGTACTTC,CASSSEVSGAKNIQYF
NA,TRBV5-1,TRBJ2-6,NA,TGCGCCAGCAGCTTGGCCCAACAATCTGGGGCCAACGTCCTGACTTTC,CASSLAQQSGANVLTF
NA,TRBV7-8,TRBJ1-2,NA,TGTGCCAGCAGCGCAGGGGAGGCGGGTGGCTACACCTTC,CASSAGEAGGYTF
NA,TRBV5-1,TRBJ2-3,NA,TGCGCCAGCAGCTTGATTAGTAGCACAGATACGCAGTATTTT,CASSLISSTDTQYF
NA,TRBV7-8,TRBJ2-3,many,TGTGCCAGCAGTACTACTCCGGATACGCAGTATTTT,CASSTTPDTQYF
NA,TRBV9,TRBJ2-3,NA,TGTGCCAGCAGCGTAGTTCCCGCTAGCACAGATACGCAGTATTTT,CASSVVPASTDTQYF
TRBD1,TRBV5-1,TRBJ1-1,NA,TGCGCCAGCTGCCATGACAGGGCCCTTAACACTGAAGCTTTCTTT,CASCHDRALNTEAFF
TRBD1,TRBV18,TRBJ2-7,many,TGTGCCAGCTCACGGGAAGGTATGGACAGGAGTACCTACGAGCAGTACTTC,CASSREGMDRSTYEQYF
NA,TRBV27,TRBJ2-3,few,TGTGCCAGCAGTTTTCACGACTCCCCGGTAGGCACAGATACGCAGTATTTT,CASSFHDSPVGTDTQYF
TRBD2,TRBV5-1,TRBJ2-7,many,TGCGCCAGCAGCTTGGACGGTAGCGGGGGTGGCGAGCAGTACTTC,CASSLDGSGGGEQYF
NA,TRBV10-3,TRBJ2-3,NA,TGTGCCATCAGTGAGTCGGGCGGGACCAACACAGATACGCAGTATTTT,CAISESGGTNTDTQYF
TRBD2,TRBV20-1,TRBJ2-1,NA,TGCAGTGCCACCGGGACTAGCGGGGGCTGGTTCTTC,CSATGTSGGWFF
NA,TRBV7-2,TRBJ2-1,NA,TGTGCCAGCAACCAGGGGTCCGGGGGAAGCTACAATGAGCAGTTCTTC,CASNQGSGGSYNEQFF
NA,TRBV20-1,TRBJ2-5,NA,TGCAGTGCTAGCCAACGGCTTGATGGAGAGCAGTACTTC,CSASQRLDGEQYF
NA,TRBV7-2,TRBJ1-5,few,TGTGCCAGCAGCTTAGTGACGGGGGGAGCGAATCAGCCCCAGCATTTT,CASSLVTGGANQPQHF
NA,TRBV12-3/TRBV12-4,TRBJ2-7,many,TGTGCCAGCAGCCGTCTCTACGAGCAGTACTTC,CASSRLYEQYF
NA,TRBV5-1,TRBJ2-5,many,TGCGCCAGCAGCTTGGGCTCCGCCGAGGAGACCCAGTACTTC,CASSLGSAEETQYF
TRBD1,TRBV10-3,TRBJ2-7,NA,TGTGCCGTCAGTGATCCCCCCGGGACAGAGTCTATGGGGGAGCAGTACTTC,CAVSDPPGTESMGEQYF
NA,TRBV3-1,TRBJ2-5,NA,TGTGCCAGCAGCCATCTGTCTAAGCAGAAAGAGACCCAGTACTTC,CASSHLSKQKETQYF
NA,TRBV9,TRBJ2-1,NA,TGTGCCAGCAGCGCAGTGGATCTTGTCTCCTACAATGAGCAGTTCTTC,CASSAVDLVSYNEQFF